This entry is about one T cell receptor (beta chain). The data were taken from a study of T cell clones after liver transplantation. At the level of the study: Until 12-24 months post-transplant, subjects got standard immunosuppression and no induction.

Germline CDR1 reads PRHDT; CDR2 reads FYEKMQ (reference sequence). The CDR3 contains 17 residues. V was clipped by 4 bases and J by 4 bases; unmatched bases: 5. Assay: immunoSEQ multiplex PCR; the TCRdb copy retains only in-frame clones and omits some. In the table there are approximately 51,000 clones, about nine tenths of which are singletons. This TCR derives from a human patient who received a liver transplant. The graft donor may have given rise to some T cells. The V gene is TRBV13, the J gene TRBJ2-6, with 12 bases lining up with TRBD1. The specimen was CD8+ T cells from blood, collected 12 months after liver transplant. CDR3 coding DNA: TGTGCCAGCAGCTCGGGACAGGGGGCACTCGGGGCCAACGTCCTGACTTTC. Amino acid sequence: CASSSGQGALGANVLTF.